Listed below are T cell receptor beta chains from one sample, sequenced in a study of OX40 agonist ivuxolimab in advanced cancers. Profiling relied on immunoSEQ multiplex PCR, and the TCRdb table lists in-frame clones only, not all of them. The repertoire holds around 60,000 clones, with 80% to 95% as singletons. The sequencing here drew on CD4+ or CD8+ T cells sorted from blood, taken in a trial of the OX40 agonist ivuxolimab. These receptor sequences come from an adult with an advanced solid tumor such as melanoma, head and neck, liver or kidney cancer. The CDR3 runs from the conserved cysteine through the conserved F or W. Each record gives: J gene, clone size, V gene, D gene, CDR3 DNA, CDR3 protein. The D gene is left open where the match is weak. Clone size appears in some rows only: once, few, many, or a class for an expanded clone.

TRBJ2-1	-	TRBV29-1	TRBD2	TGCAGCGTTGCTGCGGGAGGGAATGAGCAGTTCTTC	CSVAAGGNEQFF
TRBJ2-5	once	TRBV7-8	-	TGTGCCAGCAGCTTCCGGGACAGCTTTGGGTTGGGGACTCAAGAGACCCAGTACTTC	CASSFRDSFGLGTQETQYF
TRBJ2-2	-	TRBV29-1	-	TGCAGCGTTGAAGGACCTAATGCGAACACCGGGGAGCTGTTTTTT	CSVEGPNANTGELFF
TRBJ1-1	-	TRBV11-2	-	TGTGCCAGCAGCTTAGGAGGGACGGCTGAAGCTTTCTTT	CASSLGGTAEAFF
TRBJ2-1	-	TRBV19	TRBD2	TGTGCCAGTAGTCCCCGGACTAGCGGGAGGAAAGATGAGCAGTTCTTC	CASSPRTSGRKDEQFF
TRBJ1-1	few	TRBV29-1	-	TGCAGCGTTGAAGAAGGGGTGAACACTGAAGCTTTCTTT	CSVEEGVNTEAFF
TRBJ2-1	-	TRBV28	TRBD2	TGTGCCAGCAGTTCTCGGGAGGGGTTGGATGAGCAGTTCTTC	CASSSREGLDEQFF
TRBJ2-7	-	TRBV5-5	TRBD2	TGTGCCAGCAGCTCCTCCGGGACTAGTGGGGAGCAGTACTTC	CASSSSGTSGEQYF
TRBJ1-2	-	TRBV29-1	-	TGCAGCGTTGAAGGGACCCCCGGGACATCCTCCCGCTATGGCTACACCTTC	CSVEGTPGTSSRYGYTF
TRBJ2-7	-	TRBV9	-	TGTGCCAGCAGCCCTCGTCCGAGGTACGAGCAGTACTTC	CASSPRPRYEQYF
TRBJ1-3	-	TRBV9	-	TGTGCCAGCAGTTCTTCTATCCTGAGCTCTGGAAACACCATATATTTT	CASSSSILSSGNTIYF
TRBJ1-1	-	TRBV5-4	TRBD1	TGTGCCAGCAGCAATCCCAGGGGGACTGAAGCTTTCTTT	CASSNPRGTEAFF
TRBJ2-7	-	TRBV6-5	TRBD1	TGTGCCAGCAGGGGAACCGGGACAGGCTCCTACGAGCAGTACTTC	CASRGTGTGSYEQYF
TRBJ2-7	-	TRBV4-1	TRBD1	TGCGCCAGCAGCCACGGGACAGGGACCGAGCAGTACTTC	CASSHGTGTEQYF
TRBJ2-2	-	TRBV20-1	-	TGCAGTGCTGGACACACCGGGGAGCTGTTTTTT	CSAGHTGELFF
TRBJ1-2	-	TRBV28	-	TGTGCCAGCAGGGGGAGGAGCGGAGTTAAACCTGGCTACACCTTC	CASRGRSGVKPGYTF
TRBJ1-6	-	TRBV7-6	-	TGTGCCAGCAGCCACTATGAAATTTCACCCCTCCACTTT	CASSHYEISPLHF
TRBJ2-1	-	TRBV10-1	-	TGCGCCAGCAGTGAGTCGCTGGTTGATGAGCAGTTCTTC	CASSESLVDEQFF
TRBJ2-7	-	TRBV2	-	TGTGCCAGCAGCCCTTCGGGCTCCTACGAGCAGTACTTC	CASSPSGSYEQYF
TRBJ1-3	-	TRBV10-3	-	TGTGCCATCAGTGAGTGGGACCAAACTGGAAACACCATATATTTT	CAISEWDQTGNTIYF
TRBJ2-2	-	TRBV6-5	-	TGTGCCAGCAGGAAATCCGGGGAGCTGTTTTTT	CASRKSGELFF
TRBJ2-1	-	TRBV28	-	TGTGCCAGTCGGGCTGGTGAGCAGTTCTTC	CASRAGEQFF
TRBJ2-1	-	TRBV27	TRBD2	TGTGCCAGCAGCCTCGGGACTAGCGGATACAATGAGCAGTTCTTC	CASSLGTSGYNEQFF
TRBJ1-2	once	TRBV13	-	TGTGCCAGCAGCTTGGGCGGAAGTCGGGGCTATGGCTACACCTTC	CASSLGGSRGYGYTF
TRBJ1-2	-	TRBV11-2	TRBD1	TGTGCCAGCACCTCCGATGGGGCAGGGGGCAACTATGGCTACACCTTC	CASTSDGAGGNYGYTF
TRBJ2-7	-	TRBV9	TRBD2	TGTGCCAGCAGCGTAGCAGCGGGAGAGACCTACGAGCAGTACTTC	CASSVAAGETYEQYF
TRBJ2-7	-	TRBV9	-	TGTGCCAGCAGCATAACTAGGCACTCCTACGAGCAGTACTTC	CASSITRHSYEQYF
TRBJ2-4	-	TRBV6-1	-	TGTGCCAGTAAGCCTTCGGGCCCTGGGGACATTCAGTACTTC	CASKPSGPGDIQYF
TRBJ2-7	-	TRBV5-1	-	TGCGCCAGCAGCTTGAACTACGAGCAGTACTTC	CASSLNYEQYF
TRBJ2-1	-	TRBV4-2	-	TGTGCCAGCAGCCGAGGGACCCCTCTGGATGAGCAGTTCTTC	CASSRGTPLDEQFF
TRBJ2-2	-	TRBV6-5	-	TGTGCCAGCAGTTACCTACAGGGCTCCACCGGGGAGCTGTTTTTT	CASSYLQGSTGELFF
TRBJ1-4	-	TRBV27	-	TGTGCCAGCAGCCGGCTTGTGGGGGGTACTAATGAAAAACTGTTTTTT	CASSRLVGGTNEKLFF
TRBJ2-1	-	TRBV6-5	-	TGTGCCAGCACCTCGGTGGGCGGATCCTACAATGAGCAGTTCTTC	CASTSVGGSYNEQFF
TRBJ1-2	-	TRBV19	-	TGTGCCAGTAGTAAACCGGCGGGTGGCTACACCTTC	CASSKPAGGYTF
TRBJ1-6	-	TRBV10-1	-	TGCGCCAGCAGTATGCGGGATAATTCACCCCTCCACTTT	CASSMRDNSPLHF
TRBJ2-5	-	TRBV6-5	TRBD1	TGTGCCAGCAGCCCCTGGGACAGGCAAGAGACCCAGTACTTC	CASSPWDRQETQYF
TRBJ2-7	-	TRBV27	TRBD1	TGTGCCAGCAGTTTCTCAGGACAGGGGAGTTACGAGCAGTACTTC	CASSFSGQGSYEQYF
TRBJ2-5	-	TRBV6-5	-	TGTGCCAGCAGTTTTGGGGGAGTGGCAGAGACCCAGTACTTC	CASSFGGVAETQYF
TRBJ1-5	-	TRBV7-9	TRBD1	TGTGCCAGCAGTCCCTGGACAGGGGGCTCGCAGCCCCAGCATTTT	CASSPWTGGSQPQHF
TRBJ1-2	-	TRBV7-9	-	TGTGCCAGCAGCTTGGTCGGACTGGAAAACTATGGCTACACCTTC	CASSLVGLENYGYTF
TRBJ2-3	-	TRBV11-2	TRBD2	TGTGCCAGCAGCTCCGGGACTAGGATACCAGATACGCAGTATTTT	CASSSGTRIPDTQYF
TRBJ2-3	-	TRBV9	TRBD2	TGTGCCAGCAGCGTGGCCGCGGGAGCAACAGATACGCAGTATTTT	CASSVAAGATDTQYF
TRBJ1-4	-	TRBV20-1	-	TGCAGTGCTAGAAGCTATCAGGGACTGTTTTTT	CSARSYQGLFF
TRBJ2-6	-	TRBV27	-	TGTGCCAGCGTTCGCTCTGGGGCCAACGTCCTGACTTTC	CASVRSGANVLTF
TRBJ2-3	-	TRBV28	-	TGTGCCAGCACTTCTAGTTCCAGCACAGATACGCAGTATTTT	CASTSSSSTDTQYF
TRBJ1-2	-	TRBV11-2	TRBD1	TGTGCCAGCAGATCCAACGACAGGGTCGGCGGCTACACCTTC	CASRSNDRVGGYTF
TRBJ2-1	-	TRBV5-4	TRBD2	TGTGCCAGCAGCTCGTCTAGCGGCAGTTATGAGCAGTTCTTC	CASSSSSGSYEQFF
TRBJ2-5	-	TRBV27	-	TGTGCCAGCAGTTTGCCCCCGCACCGGGGCGAGACCCAGTACTTC	CASSLPPHRGETQYF
TRBJ2-1	-	TRBV19	-	TGTGCCAGTAGCCCAAGCTCCTACAATGAGCAGTTCTTC	CASSPSSYNEQFF
TRBJ1-2	-	TRBV15	-	TGTGCCACCAGCGGGGCACAGAATTATGGCTACACCTTC	CATSGAQNYGYTF
TRBJ2-1	-	TRBV7-9	-	TGTGCCAGCAGCTTGGTCCTAGGTTCCGAGCAGTTCTTC	CASSLVLGSEQFF
TRBJ2-1	-	TRBV5-8	TRBD2	TGTGCCAGCAGCTTGGGACTAGCCAGCTCCAATGAGCAGTTCTTC	CASSLGLASSNEQFF
TRBJ2-1	-	TRBV6-5	-	TGTGCCAGCAGTAACGGACAGTTTGATTACAATGAGCAGTTCTTC	CASSNGQFDYNEQFF
TRBJ2-2	once	TRBV19	TRBD2	TGTGCCAGTAGGTGGGGGGAGGGCCCCGGGGAGCTGTTTTTT	CASRWGEGPGELFF
TRBJ2-7	-	TRBV4-1	-	TGCGCCAGCAGCCAAGGTTCGCTAACCTACGAGCAGTACTTC	CASSQGSLTYEQYF